This record concerns one T cell receptor (beta chain) sequence. Antigen specificity is unknown. Genomic DNA, serving as template, underwent TCR beta VDJ and CDR3 profiling. TCRdb independently ran MiXCR on the reads; one entry per CDR3 protein. The sample has 200,000 to 250,000 distinct CDR3 sequences, under 65% seen once; the top ten hold 25% to 30%. The data originate from a study of CD8+CD57+ T cells in acquired aplastic anemia. Study at large: When averaged, DNA from sorted CD4+ and CD8+ cells came to approximately 3.2 ug. Findings and caveats of the study: Shared by patients and controls, fewer than 30 CD8+ CDR3s were abundant in patients.

The TCR originated in a human donor in good health. The specimen sequenced was sorted CD4+, CD8+, or CD8+CD57+ T cells (not recorded which) from PBMCs.

The CDR3 sequence: CASSTQTGDAAGYTF. The DNA for the CDR3 is TGTGCCAGCAGCACGCAGACAGGGGACGCAGCTGGCTACACCTTC. V and J are TRBV7-2 and TRBJ1-2; 8 nucleotides align to TRBD1. V was pared by 5 bases and J by 7 bases, with 12 bases of the junction left unmatched. Per the germline V gene, CDR1 is SGHTA and CDR2 is FQGNSA. The CDR3 length is 15 residues.